The rows below give T cell receptor beta chains drawn from one sample of a study of T-cell reconstitution after alpha-beta-depleted transplantation in children. TCRdb reprocessed the PCR reads via MiXCR and lists one record per CDR3 protein. The sample carries 190,000 or so distinct CDR3 sequences, approximately 6.6% recorded once. Sequences were derived from PBMCs from the stem cell graft donor, sampled from the stem cell graft. The receptor set was obtained from a human donor who donated a stem cell graft to a child with Wiskott-Aldrich syndrome. The CDR3 runs from the conserved cysteine through the conserved F or W. A D gene is named only where the DNA matches it firmly. Size values are once, few and many counts, or a class for expanded clones, and some rows have none.

clone_size	j_call	cdr3_length	d_call	v_call	cdr3_nt	cdr3_aa
many	TRBJ2-5	14	-	TRBV10-3	TGTGCCATCAGCCCGAGAGGTGACCAGGAGACCCAGTACTTC	CAISPRGDQETQYF
many	TRBJ2-5	15	TRBD1	TRBV29-1	TGCAGCGGTGTCTCCGGGACAGGGGGCCAAGAGACCCAGTACTTC	CSGVSGTGGQETQYF
-	TRBJ1-5	14	-	TRBV18	TGTGCCAGCTCTTCGGGGGGGGCTGGACAGCCCCAGCATTTT	CASSSGGAGQPQHF
-	TRBJ2-1	18	TRBD1	TRBV18	TGTGCCAGCTCACCACCGGGGAACAGGGGCCACTCCTACAATGAGCAGTTCTTC	CASSPPGNRGHSYNEQFF
few	TRBJ1-3	14	-	TRBV24-1	TGTGCCACCAGTGATGGTGGACCGCCGCACACCATATATTTT	CATSDGGPPHTIYF
few	TRBJ2-3	15	TRBD1	TRBV15	TGTGCCACCACTGACAGGGCTTCTCTCACAGATACGCAGTATTTT	CATTDRASLTDTQYF
few	TRBJ2-3	16	-	TRBV5-1	TGCGCCAGCAGCTCGGGTACGATCACTAGCACAGATACGCAGTATTTT	CASSSGTITSTDTQYF
-	TRBJ2-5	15	-	TRBV5-1	TGCGCCAGCAGCCTCGATGGGACATCCGGGGAGACCCAGTACTTC	CASSLDGTSGETQYF
many	TRBJ2-2	16	-	TRBV7-2	TGTGCCAGCAGCTTAGTACGCACGATCAACACCGGGGAGCTGTTTTTT	CASSLVRTINTGELFF
many	TRBJ2-1	12	-	TRBV29-1	TGCAGCGTTGTTCCGGGCACCAATGAGCAGTTCTTC	CSVVPGTNEQFF
few	TRBJ1-5	15	-	TRBV5-1	TGCGCCAGCAGCTTGGATGGGCAAAAACGACAGCCCCAGCATTTT	CASSLDGQKRQPQHF
many	TRBJ1-3	15	-	TRBV20-1	TGCAGTGCTAGAGCGCCCTCTACCTCTGGAAACACCATATATTTT	CSARAPSTSGNTIYF
few	TRBJ2-1	18	TRBD1	TRBV5-6	TGTGCCAGCAGCTTGCTTCGGGACAGGGGACTCTCCTACAATGAGCAGTCCTTC	CASSLLRDRGLSYNEQSF
many	TRBJ2-7	14	TRBD1	TRBV12-3/TRBV12-4	TGTGCCAGCAGCACAGGGGGCAGGGGCTACGAGCAGTACTTC	CASSTGGRGYEQYF
few	TRBJ2-4	17	-	TRBV3-1	TGTGCCAGCAGCCCCTATGCGGGCCCTTGGGCCAAAAACATTCAGTACTTC	CASSPYAGPWAKNIQYF
many	TRBJ2-3	13	-	TRBV6-6	TGTGCCAGCAGACAACAGGGTCCAGATACGCAGTATTTT	CASRQQGPDTQYF